Listed below are T cell receptor beta chains from one sample, sequenced in a study of shared clonotypes between healthy human individuals. Clones were sequenced by immunoSEQ multiplex PCR, and TCRdb holds only the in-frame ones, with some missing. Seen here are about 490,000 clones, 70% to 80% observed once, and the top ten hold 9.5% to 15%. Sequencing was performed on PBMCs. These receptors all come from a woman in her forties in good health. Some clones in this sample may be carry-over from other donors' samples. Both conserved end residues are part of each CDR3. D genes are given only for firm matches. Part of the rows lack a size; the others show once, few, many or a class for expanded clones.

v_call	clone_size	d_call	j_call	cdr3_aa	cdr3_nt
TRBV21-1	NA	NA	TRBJ2-1	CASSKGVLANNEQFF	TGTGCCAGCAGCAAAGGTGTACTAGCCAACAATGAGCAGTTCTTC
TRBV10-3	NA	NA	TRBJ2-2	CAISRENTGELFF	TGTGCCATCTCTAGGGAGAACACCGGGGAGCTGTTTTTT
TRBV29-1	NA	NA	TRBJ2-3	CSVEVPLKADTQYF	TGCAGCGTTGAGGTCCCGTTGAAGGCAGATACGCAGTATTTT
TRBV2	NA	NA	TRBJ2-2	CASSGGQNSNTGELFF	TGTGCCAGCAGTGGCGGACAGAATTCGAACACCGGGGAGCTGTTTTTT
TRBV11-3	NA	TRBD2	TRBJ2-2	CASSLTSGRGTGELFF	TGTGCCAGCAGCCTTACTAGCGGGAGAGGCACCGGGGAGCTGTTTTTT
TRBV10-3	NA	TRBD1	TRBJ2-3	CAIADRGRTDTQYF	TGTGCCATCGCTGACAGGGGCCGCACAGATACGCAGTATTTT
TRBV19	NA	NA	TRBJ1-5	CASSIPREGYSNQPQHF	TGTGCCAGTAGTATCCCCCGCGAAGGTTATAGCAATCAGCCCCAGCATTTT
TRBV6-1	NA	NA	TRBJ2-7	CASSRAGAQGYEQYF	TGTGCCAGCAGTCGGGCGGGGGCGCAGGGTTACGAGCAGTACTTC
TRBV29-1	NA	NA	TRBJ1-2	CSVAPTGSYGYTF	TGCAGCGTCGCTCCGACGGGTTCCTATGGCTACACCTTC
TRBV6-1	NA	NA	TRBJ2-7	CASRDVSYEQYF	TGTGCCAGCCGGGACGTTTCCTACGAGCAGTACTTC
TRBV4-3	NA	NA	TRBJ2-3	CASSQGLGVGTDTQYF	TGCGCCAGCAGCCAAGGGCTGGGGGTTGGCACAGATACGCAGTATTTT
TRBV9	few	NA	TRBJ1-3	CASSAGHFFSGNTIYF	TGTGCCAGCAGCGCGGGACACTTCTTCTCTGGAAACACCATATATTTT
TRBV14	many	NA	TRBJ2-5	CASSQDRVGETQYF	TGTGCCAGCAGCCAAGACAGGGTAGGGGAGACCCAGTACTTC
TRBV5-4	NA	NA	TRBJ2-7	CASSFDSYEQYF	TGTGCCAGCAGCTTTGACAGCTACGAGCAGTACTTC
TRBV5-5	NA	TRBD2	TRBJ2-7	CASRPLAGGPGQYF	TGTGCCAGCAGGCCTCTAGCGGGAGGCCCCGGGCAGTACTTC
TRBV4-1	NA	NA	TRBJ2-7	CASSHLRQASYEQYF	TGCGCCAGCAGCCATCTCCGACAGGCAAGCTACGAGCAGTACTTC
TRBV2	NA	NA	TRBJ2-2	CAKLQGTNTGELFF	TGTGCCAAGCTCCAGGGTACGAACACCGGGGAGCTGTTTTTT
TRBV9	NA	TRBD2	TRBJ2-1	CASSVVGTRWGEQFF	TGTGCCAGCAGCGTCGTGGGGACTAGGTGGGGTGAGCAGTTCTTC
TRBV5-4	many	NA	TRBJ2-3	CASSRSGLPLLTDTQYF	TGTGCCAGCAGCCGGAGCGGACTACCCCTTCTCACAGATACGCAGTATTTT
TRBV28	NA	NA	TRBJ2-7	CASSKPFGSYEQYF	TGTGCCAGCAGCAAACCCTTCGGCTCCTACGAGCAGTACTTC
TRBV30	NA	TRBD2	TRBJ2-1	CAWSVGLAGVEQFF	TGTGCCTGGAGTGTGGGTCTAGCGGGAGTTGAGCAGTTCTTC
TRBV6-5	NA	NA	TRBJ2-7	CASRPGHINSYEQYF	TGTGCCAGCAGGCCGGGACACATTAACTCCTACGAGCAGTACTTC